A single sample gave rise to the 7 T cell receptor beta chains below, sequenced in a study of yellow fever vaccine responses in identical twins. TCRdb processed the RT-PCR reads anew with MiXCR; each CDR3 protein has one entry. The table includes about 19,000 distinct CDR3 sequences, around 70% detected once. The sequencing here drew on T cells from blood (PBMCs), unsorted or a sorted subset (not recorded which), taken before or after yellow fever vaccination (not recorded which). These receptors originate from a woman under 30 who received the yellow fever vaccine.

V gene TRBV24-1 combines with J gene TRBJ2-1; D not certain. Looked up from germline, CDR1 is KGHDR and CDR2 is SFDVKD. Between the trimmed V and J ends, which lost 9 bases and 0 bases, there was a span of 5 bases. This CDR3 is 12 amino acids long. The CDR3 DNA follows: TGTGCCACCGAGAGCTCCTACAATGAGCAGTTCTTC. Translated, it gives CATESSYNEQFF.

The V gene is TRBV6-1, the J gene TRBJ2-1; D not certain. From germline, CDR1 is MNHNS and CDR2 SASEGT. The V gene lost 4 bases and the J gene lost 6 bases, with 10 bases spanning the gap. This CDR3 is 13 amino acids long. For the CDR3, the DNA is TGTGCCAGCAGTGTCGGAGAGACCAATGAGCAGTTCTTC. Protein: CASSVGETNEQFF.

The CDR3: CASSSEGTGNTEAFF. The DNA of the CDR3 is TGTGCCAGCAGCTCAGAGGGGACAGGTAACACTGAAGCTTTCTTT. The chain has TRBV11-1 and TRBJ1-1, with 8 nucleotides matching TRBD1. V lost 4 bases, J lost 2 bases, and 6 bases stayed unmatched. This CDR3 has 15 residues. Germline V gene lookup returns CDR1 SGHAT and CDR2 FQDESV (reference sequence).

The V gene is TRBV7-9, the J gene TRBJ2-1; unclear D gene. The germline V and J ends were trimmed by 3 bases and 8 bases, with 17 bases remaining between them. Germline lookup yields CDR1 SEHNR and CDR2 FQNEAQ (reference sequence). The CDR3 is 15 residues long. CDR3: CASSFPGPVWDEQFF. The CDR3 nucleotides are TGTGCCAGCAGCTTCCCCGGGCCGGTATGGGATGAGCAGTTCTTC.

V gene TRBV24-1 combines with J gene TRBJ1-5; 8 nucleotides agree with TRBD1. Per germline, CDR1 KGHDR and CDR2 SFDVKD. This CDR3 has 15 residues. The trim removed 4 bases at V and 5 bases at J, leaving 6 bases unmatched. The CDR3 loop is CATSDAGTGYQPQHF. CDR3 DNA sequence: TGTGCCACCAGTGACGCTGGGACAGGCTATCAGCCCCAGCATTTT.

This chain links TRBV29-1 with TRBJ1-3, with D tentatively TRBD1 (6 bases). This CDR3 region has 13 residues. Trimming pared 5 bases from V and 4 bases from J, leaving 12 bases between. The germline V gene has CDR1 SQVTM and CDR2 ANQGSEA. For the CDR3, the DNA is TGCAGCGTTACAGGGTTGACGGGAAACACCATATATTTT. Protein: CSVTGLTGNTIYF.

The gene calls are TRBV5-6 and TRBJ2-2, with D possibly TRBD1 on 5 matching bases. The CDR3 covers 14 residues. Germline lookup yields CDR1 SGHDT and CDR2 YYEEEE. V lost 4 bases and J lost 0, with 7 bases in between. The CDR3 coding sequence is TGTGCCAGCAGCCCGGACACGAACACCGGGGAGCTGTTTTTT. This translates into CASSPDTNTGELFF.